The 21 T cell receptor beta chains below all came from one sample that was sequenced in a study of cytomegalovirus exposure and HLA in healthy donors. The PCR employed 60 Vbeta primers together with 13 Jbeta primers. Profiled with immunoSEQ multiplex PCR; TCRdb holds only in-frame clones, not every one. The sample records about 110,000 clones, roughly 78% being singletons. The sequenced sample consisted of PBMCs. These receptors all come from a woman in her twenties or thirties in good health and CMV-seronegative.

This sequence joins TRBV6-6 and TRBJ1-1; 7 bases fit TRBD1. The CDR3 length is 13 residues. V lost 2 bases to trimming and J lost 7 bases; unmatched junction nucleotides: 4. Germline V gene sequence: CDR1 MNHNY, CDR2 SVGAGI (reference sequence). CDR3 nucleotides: TGTGCCAGCAGTTACGTGAGACAGGGTGAAGCTTTCTTT. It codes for CASSYVRQGEAFF.

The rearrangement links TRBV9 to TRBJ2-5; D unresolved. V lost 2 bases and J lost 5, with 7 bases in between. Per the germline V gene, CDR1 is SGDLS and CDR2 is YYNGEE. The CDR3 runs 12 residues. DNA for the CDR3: TGTGCCAGCAGCGTCGACTTGGAGACCCAGTACTTC. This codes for CASSVDLETQYF.

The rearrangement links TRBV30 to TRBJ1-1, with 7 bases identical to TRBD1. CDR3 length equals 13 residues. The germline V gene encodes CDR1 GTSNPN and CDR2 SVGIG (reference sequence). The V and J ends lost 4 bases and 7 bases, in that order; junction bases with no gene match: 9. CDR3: CAWNTPNRGEAFF. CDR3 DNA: TGTGCCTGGAACACCCCGAACAGGGGTGAAGCTTTCTTT.

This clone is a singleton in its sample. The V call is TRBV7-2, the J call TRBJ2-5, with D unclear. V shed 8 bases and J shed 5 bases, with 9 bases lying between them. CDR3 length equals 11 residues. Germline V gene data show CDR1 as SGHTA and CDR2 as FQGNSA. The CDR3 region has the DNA TGTGCCAGCCGCGAGGCGGAGACCCAGTACTTC. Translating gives CASREAETQYF.

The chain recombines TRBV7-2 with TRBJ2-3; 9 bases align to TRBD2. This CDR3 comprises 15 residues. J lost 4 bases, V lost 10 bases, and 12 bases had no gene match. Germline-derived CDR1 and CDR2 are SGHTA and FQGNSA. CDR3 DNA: TGTGCCACCACAGTGGCGGGAGGGCCATCAGATACGCAGTATTTT. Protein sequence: CATTVAGGPSDTQYF. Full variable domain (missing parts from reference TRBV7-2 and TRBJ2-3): GAGVSQSPSNKVTEKGKDVELRCDPISGHTALYWYRQSLGQGLEFLIYFQGNSAPDKSGLPSDRFSAERTGGSVSTLTIQRTQQEDSAVYLCATTVAGGPSDTQYFGPGTRLTVL.

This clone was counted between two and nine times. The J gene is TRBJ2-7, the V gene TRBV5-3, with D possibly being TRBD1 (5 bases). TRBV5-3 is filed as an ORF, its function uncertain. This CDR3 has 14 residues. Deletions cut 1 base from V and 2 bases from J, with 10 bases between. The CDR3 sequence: CARSLWAGPYEQYF. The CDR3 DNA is TGTGCCAGAAGCTTGTGGGCAGGGCCCTACGAGCAGTACTTC.

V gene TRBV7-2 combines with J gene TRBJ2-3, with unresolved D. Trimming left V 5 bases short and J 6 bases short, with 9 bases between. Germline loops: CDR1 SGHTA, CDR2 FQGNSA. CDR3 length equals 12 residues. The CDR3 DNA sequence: TGTGCCAGCAGCGCCTTCGGGGATACGCAGTATTTT. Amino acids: CASSAFGDTQYF.

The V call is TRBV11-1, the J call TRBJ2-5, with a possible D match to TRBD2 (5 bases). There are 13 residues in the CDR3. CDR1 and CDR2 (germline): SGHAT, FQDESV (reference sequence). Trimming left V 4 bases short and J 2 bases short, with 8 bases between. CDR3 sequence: CASSSGGQETQYF. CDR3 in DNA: TGTGCCAGCAGCTCTGGAGGTCAAGAGACCCAGTACTTC.

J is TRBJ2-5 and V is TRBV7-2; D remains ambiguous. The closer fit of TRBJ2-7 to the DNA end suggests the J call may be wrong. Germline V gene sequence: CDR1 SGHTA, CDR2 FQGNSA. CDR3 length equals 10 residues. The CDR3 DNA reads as TGTGCCAGCGGCGACTACGAGCAGTACTTC. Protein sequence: CASGDYEQYF.

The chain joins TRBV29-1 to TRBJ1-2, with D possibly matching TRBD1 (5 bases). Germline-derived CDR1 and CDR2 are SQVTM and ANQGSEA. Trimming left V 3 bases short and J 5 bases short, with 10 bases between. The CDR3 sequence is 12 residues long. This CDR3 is CSVDRQGYGYTF. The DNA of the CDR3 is TGCAGCGTTGATCGCCAGGGATATGGCTACACCTTC. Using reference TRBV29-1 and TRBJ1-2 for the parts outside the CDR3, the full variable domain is SAVISQKPSRDICQRGTSLTIQCQVDSQVTMMFWYRQQPGQSLTLIATANQGSEATYESGFVIDKFPISRPNLTFSTLTVSNMSPEDSSIYLCSVDRQGYGYTFGSGTRLTVV.

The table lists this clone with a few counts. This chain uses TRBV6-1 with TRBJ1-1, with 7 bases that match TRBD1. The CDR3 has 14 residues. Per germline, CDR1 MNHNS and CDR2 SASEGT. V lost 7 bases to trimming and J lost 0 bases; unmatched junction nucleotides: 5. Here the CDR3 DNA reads TGTGCCAGCAACCGACAGGGTCTGAACACTGAAGCTTTCTTT. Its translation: CASNRQGLNTEAFF.

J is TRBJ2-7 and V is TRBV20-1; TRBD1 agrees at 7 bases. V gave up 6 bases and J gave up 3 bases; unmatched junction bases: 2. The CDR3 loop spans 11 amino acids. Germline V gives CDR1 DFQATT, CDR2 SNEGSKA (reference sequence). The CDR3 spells CSARDSYEQYF. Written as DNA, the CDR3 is TGCAGTGCCAGGGACAGCTACGAGCAGTACTTC.

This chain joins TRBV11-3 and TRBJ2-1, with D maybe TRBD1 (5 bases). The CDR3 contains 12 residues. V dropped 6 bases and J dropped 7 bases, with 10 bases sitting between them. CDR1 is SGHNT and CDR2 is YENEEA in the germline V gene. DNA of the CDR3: TGTGCCAGCAGTCGACAGCATAATGAGCAGTTCTTC. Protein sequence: CASSRQHNEQFF. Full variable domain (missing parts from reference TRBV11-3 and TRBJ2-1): EAGVVQSPRYKIIEKKQPVAFWCNPISGHNTLYWYLQNLGQGPELLIRYENEEAVDDSQLPKDRFSAERLKGVDSTLKIQPAELGDSAVYLCASSRQHNEQFFGPGTRLTVL.

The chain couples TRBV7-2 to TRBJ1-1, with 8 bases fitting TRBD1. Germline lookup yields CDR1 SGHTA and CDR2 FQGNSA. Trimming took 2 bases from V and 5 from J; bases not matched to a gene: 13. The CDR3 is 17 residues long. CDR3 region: CASSLSLTGGGGTEAFF. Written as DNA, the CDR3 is TGTGCCAGCAGCTTATCCCTAACAGGGGGAGGGGGGACTGAAGCTTTCTTT. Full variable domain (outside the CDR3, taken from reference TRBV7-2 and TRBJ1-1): GAGVSQSPSNKVTEKGKDVELRCDPISGHTALYWYRQSLGQGLEFLIYFQGNSAPDKSGLPSDRFSAERTGGSVSTLTIQRTQQEDSAVYLCASSLSLTGGGGTEAFFGQGTRLTVV.

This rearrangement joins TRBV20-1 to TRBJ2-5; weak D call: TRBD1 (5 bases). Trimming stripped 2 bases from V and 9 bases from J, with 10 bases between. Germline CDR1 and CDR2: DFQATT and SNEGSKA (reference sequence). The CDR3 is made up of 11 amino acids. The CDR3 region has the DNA TGCAGTGCTAGACAGGGCCCGGCCCAGTACTTC. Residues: CSARQGPAQYF.

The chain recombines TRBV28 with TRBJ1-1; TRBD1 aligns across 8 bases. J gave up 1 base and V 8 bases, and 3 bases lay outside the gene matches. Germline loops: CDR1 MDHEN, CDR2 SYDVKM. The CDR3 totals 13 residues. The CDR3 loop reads CASGQGTNTEAFF. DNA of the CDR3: TGTGCCAGCGGACAGGGAACGAACACTGAAGCTTTCTTT.

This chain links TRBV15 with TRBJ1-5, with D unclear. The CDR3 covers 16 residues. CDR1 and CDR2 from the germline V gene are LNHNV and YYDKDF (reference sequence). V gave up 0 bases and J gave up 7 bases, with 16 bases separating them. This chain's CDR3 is CATSRDRGSVLQPQHF. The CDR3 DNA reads TGTGCCACCAGCAGAGATCGGGGTTCCGTGCTGCAGCCCCAGCATTTT.

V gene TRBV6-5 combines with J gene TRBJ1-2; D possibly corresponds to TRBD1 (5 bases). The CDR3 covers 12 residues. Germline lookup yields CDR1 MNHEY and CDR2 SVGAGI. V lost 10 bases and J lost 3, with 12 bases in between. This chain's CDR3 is CATSDSYYGYTF. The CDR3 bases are TGTGCCACCTCCGACAGTTACTATGGCTACACCTTC.

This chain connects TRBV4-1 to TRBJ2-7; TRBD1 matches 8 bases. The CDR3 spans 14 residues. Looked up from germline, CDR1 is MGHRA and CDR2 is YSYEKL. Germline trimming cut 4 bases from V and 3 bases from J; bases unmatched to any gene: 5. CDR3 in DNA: TGCGCCAGCAGCCCATATACAGGGGGCTACGAGCAGTACTTC. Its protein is CASSPYTGGYEQYF.

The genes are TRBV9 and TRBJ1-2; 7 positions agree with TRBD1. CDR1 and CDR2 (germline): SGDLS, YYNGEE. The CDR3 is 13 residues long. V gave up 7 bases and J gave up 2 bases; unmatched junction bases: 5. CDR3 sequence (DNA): TGTGCCAGCCAAGACAGGGAGAACTATGGCTACACCTTC. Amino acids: CASQDRENYGYTF. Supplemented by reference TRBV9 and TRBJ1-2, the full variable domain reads DSGVTQTPKHLITATGQRVTLRCSPRSGDLSVYWYQQSLDQGLQFLIQYYNGEERAKGNILERFSAQQFPDLHSELNLSSLELGDSALYFCASQDRENYGYTFGSGTRLTVV.

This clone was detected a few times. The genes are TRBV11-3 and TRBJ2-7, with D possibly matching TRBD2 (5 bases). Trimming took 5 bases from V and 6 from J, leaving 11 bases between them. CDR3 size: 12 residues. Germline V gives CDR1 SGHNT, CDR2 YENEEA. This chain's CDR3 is CASSGRGGEQYF. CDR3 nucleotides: TGTGCCAGCAGCGGGAGAGGTGGCGAGCAGTACTTC.